This entry features one TCR beta chain sequence. The antigen this receptor binds is unknown. No much larger clonotype is one base removed from it; base qualities were not supplied. Peripheral blood CD8+ and CD4+ T cells from healthy donors, Susac syndrome patients and multiple sclerosis patients were profiled by high-throughput TCR beta sequencing. The healthy donors served as controls matched for age and sex. CD8+ TEMRA cells were enriched by FACS, while bulk CD8+ and CD4+ T cells were purified by magnetic negative isolation. Blood was collected in EDTA tubes and processed within 24 hours, with PBMCs isolated through density gradient centrifugation. PBMCs intended for TCR sequencing were cryopreserved in liquid nitrogen and were subsequently thawed in a 37 degrees C water bath. A purity of at least 90% was achieved for sorted or isolated CD4+, CD8+ and CD8+ TEMRA cells. The source of the sample is a study of CD8 T cells in Susac syndrome (dated by TCRdb to about 2019). About the study as a whole: The study used repertoire sequencing to test whether antigen drove CD8+ T cell activation and differentiation in Susac syndrome.

RNA was extracted using the RNeasy kit, and roughly 0.5 to 1 ug of the RNA was reverse transcribed with random hexamers. The immunoSEQ multiplex PCR assay, which covers 54 Vbeta and 13 Jbeta segments, was used to amplify TCR beta CDR3 regions. PCR amplification bias was corrected using a synthetic template baseline for primer optimization and computational correction. The authors' pipeline ran thus. Only productive sequences were kept, with reads annotated to V, D and J genes according to IMGT and analyzed in immunoSEQ Analyzer. Clonality was computed as one minus Shannon entropy normalized by log2 of the number of productive unique sequences. For each patient and control, public and private clones were evaluated among the 100 most prevalent clones. Clones were defined as Susac-specific when absent from the healthy and MS cohorts, from approximately 970 published viral clones and from other ImmuneACCESS disease sequences. The public reads were quality trimmed at Q25 with fastp and then assembled into clones with MiXCR by TCRdb, keeping productive beta chains. One record per CDR3 amino acid sequence lists the most common genes and DNA. These V and J calls rely on TCRdb rather than the paper's analysis. The sample records about 200,000 distinct CDR3 sequences, 95% of which are singletons. The ten largest clonotypes hold 0.08% to 0.11% of the sample.

What the study reported, not specific to this receptor: The TCR sequencing and HLA analysis was acknowledged to have included a relatively small number of individuals.

V has 9 bases trimmed and J has 4 bases trimmed; junction bases matching no gene number 11. The CDR3 numbers 15 residues from cysteine through phenylalanine. Only CDR3 DNA remains: 45 bases, in frame from the first base. From the germline V gene (reference sequence), CDR1 is LNHNV and CDR2 is YYDKDF. This TCR came from a human donor in good health. The sequenced sample was CD4+ T cells from PBMCs. The sequence is built from TRBV15 and TRBJ1-2; 10 bases in between match TRBD1. Read as DNA, the sequence is TGTGCCACAAGAGAAGGGACAGGGGTCGGCTATGGCTACACCTTC. Protein translation: CATREGTGVGYGYTF.